Listed below are T cell receptor beta chains from one sample, sequenced in a study of identical twins. TCRdb processed the 5' RACE reads anew with MiXCR; each CDR3 protein has one entry. This table holds 1.5 million to 2 million distinct CDR3 sequences, around a third found once. Input material: cord blood. The receptors were sampled from a newborn girl in good health. The CDR3 runs from the conserved cysteine through the conserved F or W. The order of the fields is V gene, CDR3 protein.

v_gene: TRBV7-2; CDR3aa: CASSRAREEKLFF
v_gene: TRBV6-6; CDR3aa: CASSYSGGGLYGYTF
v_gene: TRBV12-3/TRBV12-4; CDR3aa: CASSTKRTGGTYEQYF
v_gene: TRBV7-9; CDR3aa: CASSLGHFADTQYF
v_gene: TRBV20-1; CDR3aa: CSAREPTNEQFF
v_gene: TRBV14; CDR3aa: CASSQGQIGWGNTEAFF
v_gene: TRBV5-1; CDR3aa: CASSLRIGGRQDNEQFF
v_gene: TRBV20-1; CDR3aa: CSARSHREYGYTF
v_gene: TRBV12-3/TRBV12-4; CDR3aa: CASSPYKYGYTF
v_gene: TRBV12-5; CDR3aa: CASGKTGDTEAFF
v_gene: TRBV4-1; CDR3aa: CASSQERERTNEQFF
v_gene: TRBV20-1; CDR3aa: CSARVGREKETQYF
v_gene: TRBV10-3; CDR3aa: CAIRDRDGQPQHF
v_gene: TRBV14; CDR3aa: CASSEYSVYNEQFF
v_gene: TRBV20-1; CDR3aa: CSARTANTGELFF
v_gene: TRBV30; CDR3aa: CACSRGNSPLHF
v_gene: TRBV27; CDR3aa: CASSPRGRVNTEAFF
v_gene: TRBV6-1; CDR3aa: CAGQGSYEQYF
v_gene: TRBV20-1; CDR3aa: CSARRGLARETQYF
v_gene: TRBV15; CDR3aa: CATSRDLGRQHPKDTEAFF
v_gene: TRBV16; CDR3aa: CASSQSIRDRGRSGNTIYF
v_gene: TRBV5-1; CDR3aa: CASSDGQPNQPQYF